This T cell receptor beta chain originates from a study of cytomegalovirus exposure and HLA in healthy donors. Study-level information: Unique TCRs from HLA-typed donors, some 85 million of them, were held in an early data release.

The study's findings and limits: Overall, around 160 TCR beta chains were annotated as cytomegalovirus-associated. The authors later found most CMV-associated TCR beta chains appeared HLA-restricted. In a later analysis, parvovirus B19, influenza, CMV and Epstein-Barr virus appeared linked to several top co-occurrence clusters.

Use of 60 Vbeta and 13 Jbeta primers characterized the PCR. Repertoires were generated with immunoSEQ multiplex PCR, while TCRdb's copy carries only in-frame clones and drops some. Of about 180,000 clones in the sample, approximately 80% were seen once. Comments on this clone: The antigen is undetermined.

The specimen sequenced was PBMCs. This receptor was obtained from a woman younger than 35 in good health and CMV-seropositive.

CDR3: CASSFVTGELFF. DNA for the CDR3: TGTGCCAGCAGCTTCGTTACCGGGGAGCTGTTTTTT. The genes are TRBV7-8 and TRBJ2-2; D remains ambiguous. V shed 3 bases and J shed 5 bases, with 4 bases lying between them. CDR3 size: 12 residues. CDR1 is SGHVS and CDR2 is FQNEAQ in the germline V gene.